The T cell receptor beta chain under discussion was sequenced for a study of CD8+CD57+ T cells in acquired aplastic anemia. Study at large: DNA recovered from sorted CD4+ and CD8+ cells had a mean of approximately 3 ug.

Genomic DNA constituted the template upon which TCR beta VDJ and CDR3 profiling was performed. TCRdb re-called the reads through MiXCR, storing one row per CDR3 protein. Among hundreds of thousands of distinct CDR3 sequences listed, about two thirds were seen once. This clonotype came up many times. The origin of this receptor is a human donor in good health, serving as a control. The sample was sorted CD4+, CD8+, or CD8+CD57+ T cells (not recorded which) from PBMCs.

The CDR3: CASSLAPRVNTEAFF. CDR3 DNA sequence: TGTGCCAGCAGCTTGGCCCCGAGGGTGAACACTGAAGCTTTCTTT. The chain has TRBV5-6 and TRBJ1-1; D unclear. This CDR3 spans 15 amino acids. CDR1 is SGHDT, CDR2 YYEEEE, per germline. Trimming left V 0 bases short and J 0 bases short, with 9 bases between.